This T cell receptor (beta chain) comes out of a study of T cells in narcolepsy. Study-level findings and limits: Reportedly, autoreactive clonotypes were serially detected in patients' blood but not controls'.

This table comes from immunoSEQ multiplex PCR, and its TCRdb copy is limited to in-frame clones, with some not included. The sample includes fewer than 25,000 clones, about 81% seen only once; the top ten take less than 5%. In regard to this clone: Its specificity is not known.

In germline, CDR1 is MNHNY, CDR2 SVGAGI (reference sequence). The CDR3 contains 15 residues. Trimming cost V 6 bases and J 8 bases; bases outside gene matches: 15. Sequencing was performed on memory (CD45RA-) CD4+ T cells from blood. This clonotype was sampled from a human donor in good health. The rearrangement uses TRBV6-6 and TRBJ1-2; 7 nucleotides line up with TRBD1. The CDR3 DNA sequence: TGTGCCAGCAGCTCACCCCAGGGACAGTCGGACGGCTACACCTTC. The encoded protein is CASSSPQGQSDGYTF.